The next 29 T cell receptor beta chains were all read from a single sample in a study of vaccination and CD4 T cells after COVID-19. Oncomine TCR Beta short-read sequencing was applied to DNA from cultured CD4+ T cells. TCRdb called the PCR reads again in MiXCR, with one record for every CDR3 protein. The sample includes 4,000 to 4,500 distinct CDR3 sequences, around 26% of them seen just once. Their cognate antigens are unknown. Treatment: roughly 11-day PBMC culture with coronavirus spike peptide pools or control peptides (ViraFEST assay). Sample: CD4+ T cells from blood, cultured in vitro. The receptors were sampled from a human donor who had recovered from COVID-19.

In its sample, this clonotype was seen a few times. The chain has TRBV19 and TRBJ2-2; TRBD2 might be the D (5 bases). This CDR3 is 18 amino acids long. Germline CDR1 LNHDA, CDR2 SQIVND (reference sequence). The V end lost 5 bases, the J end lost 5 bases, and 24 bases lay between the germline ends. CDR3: CASSLSGPPSPGTGELFF. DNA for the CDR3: TGTGCCAGTAGTCTTTCCGGGCCTCCCTCCCCGGGGACCGGGGAGCTGTTTTTT. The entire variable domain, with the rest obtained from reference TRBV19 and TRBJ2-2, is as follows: DGGITQSPKYLFRKEGQNVTLSCEQNLNHDAMYWYRQDPGQGLRLIYYSQIVNDFQKGDIAEGYSVSREKKESFPLTVTSAQKNPTAFYLCASSLSGPPSPGTGELFFGEGSRLTVL.

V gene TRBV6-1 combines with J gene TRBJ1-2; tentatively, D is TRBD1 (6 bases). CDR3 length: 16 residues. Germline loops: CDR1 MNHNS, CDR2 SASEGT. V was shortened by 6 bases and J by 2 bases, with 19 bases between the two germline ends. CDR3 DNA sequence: TGTGCCAGCAGCCCCAACAGAATAGACAGGAACTATGGCTACACCTTC. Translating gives CASSPNRIDRNYGYTF.

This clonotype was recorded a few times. The CDR3 protein is CASSLAQGLAVHEQFF. CDR3 DNA sequence: TGTGCCAGCAGCTTAGCGCAGGGACTAGCGGTGCATGAGCAGTTCTTC. The chain joins TRBV7-9 to TRBJ2-1; 11 bases map to TRBD2. Trimming cost V 0 bases and J 8 bases; bases outside gene matches: 6. This CDR3 has 16 residues. The germline CDR1 and CDR2 sequences are SEHNR and FQNEAQ (reference sequence).

The DNA of the CDR3 is TGTGCCAGCAGCCGCGGAAATGAGCAGTTCTTC. Protein product: CASSRGNEQFF. The chain has TRBV6-1 and TRBJ2-1; D gene uncertain. CDR1 is MNHNS and CDR2 is SASEGT in the germline V gene. The V end was cut by 6 bases, the J end by 7 bases, with 7 bases between. The CDR3 has 11 amino acids.

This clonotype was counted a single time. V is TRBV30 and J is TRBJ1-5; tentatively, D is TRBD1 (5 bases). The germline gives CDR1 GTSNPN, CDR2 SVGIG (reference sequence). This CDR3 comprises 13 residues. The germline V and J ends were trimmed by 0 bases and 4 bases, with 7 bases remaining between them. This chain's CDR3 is CAWSVRENQPQHF. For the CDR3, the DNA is TGTGCCTGGAGTGTCAGGGAAAATCAGCCCCAGCATTTT.

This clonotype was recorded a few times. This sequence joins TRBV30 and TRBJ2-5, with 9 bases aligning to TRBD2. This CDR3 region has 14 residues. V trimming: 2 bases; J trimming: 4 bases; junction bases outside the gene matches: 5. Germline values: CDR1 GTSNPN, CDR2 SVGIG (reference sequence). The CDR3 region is CAWSMIAGAETQYF. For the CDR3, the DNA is TGTGCCTGGAGTATGATAGCGGGGGCAGAGACCCAGTACTTC.

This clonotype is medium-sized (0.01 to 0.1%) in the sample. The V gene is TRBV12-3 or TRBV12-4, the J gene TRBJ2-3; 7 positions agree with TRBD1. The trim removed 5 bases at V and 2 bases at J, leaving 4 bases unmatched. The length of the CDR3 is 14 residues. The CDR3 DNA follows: TGTGCCAGCAGTGAGGGACAGTCCACAGATACGCAGTATTTT. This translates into CASSEGQSTDTQYF.

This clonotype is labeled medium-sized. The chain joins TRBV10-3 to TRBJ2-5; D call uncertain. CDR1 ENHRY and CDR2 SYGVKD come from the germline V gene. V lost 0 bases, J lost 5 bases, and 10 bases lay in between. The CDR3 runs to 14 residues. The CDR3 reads CAISESNGLETQYF. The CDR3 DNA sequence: TGTGCCATCAGTGAGTCGAACGGGCTGGAGACCCAGTACTTC.

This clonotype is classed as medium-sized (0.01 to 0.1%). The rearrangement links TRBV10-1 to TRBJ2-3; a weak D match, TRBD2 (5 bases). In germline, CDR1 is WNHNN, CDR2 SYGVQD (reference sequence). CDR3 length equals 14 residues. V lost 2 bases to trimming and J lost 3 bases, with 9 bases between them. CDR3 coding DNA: TGCGCCAGCAGTGAGGGGGAGTGGACAGATACGCAGTATTTT. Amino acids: CASSEGEWTDTQYF.

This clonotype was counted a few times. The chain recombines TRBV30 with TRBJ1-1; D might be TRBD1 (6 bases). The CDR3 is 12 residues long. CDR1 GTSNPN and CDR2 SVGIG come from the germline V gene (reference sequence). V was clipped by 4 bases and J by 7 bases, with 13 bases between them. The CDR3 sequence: CAWIPGQYEAFF. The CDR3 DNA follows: TGTGCCTGGATCCCTGGACAGTATGAAGCTTTCTTT. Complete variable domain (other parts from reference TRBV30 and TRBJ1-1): SQTIHQWPATLVQPVGSPLSLECTVEGTSNPNLYWYRQAAGRGLQLLFYSVGIGQISSEVPQNLSASRPQDRQFILSSKKLLLSDSGFYLCAWIPGQYEAFFGQGTRLTVV.

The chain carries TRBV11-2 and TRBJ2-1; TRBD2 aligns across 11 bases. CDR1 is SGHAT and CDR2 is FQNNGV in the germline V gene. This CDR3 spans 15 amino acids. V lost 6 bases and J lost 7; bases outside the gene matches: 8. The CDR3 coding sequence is TGTGCCAGCAGTCCGACTAGCGGGGTGAAAAATGAGCAGTTCTTC. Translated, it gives CASSPTSGVKNEQFF.

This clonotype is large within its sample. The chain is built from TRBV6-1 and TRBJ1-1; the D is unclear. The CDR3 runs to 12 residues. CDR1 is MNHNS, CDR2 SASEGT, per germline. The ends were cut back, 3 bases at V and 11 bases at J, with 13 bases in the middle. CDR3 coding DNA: TGTGCCAGCAGTGAGCTGGGGATACTGGCTTTCTTT. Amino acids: CASSELGILAFF.

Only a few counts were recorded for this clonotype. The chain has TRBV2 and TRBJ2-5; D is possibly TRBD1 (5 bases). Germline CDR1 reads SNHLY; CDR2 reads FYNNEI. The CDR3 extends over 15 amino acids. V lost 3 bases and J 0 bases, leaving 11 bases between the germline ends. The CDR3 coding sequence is TGTGCCAGCAGTGACCGGGCAGGGAACCAAGAGACCCAGTACTTC. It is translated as CASSDRAGNQETQYF.

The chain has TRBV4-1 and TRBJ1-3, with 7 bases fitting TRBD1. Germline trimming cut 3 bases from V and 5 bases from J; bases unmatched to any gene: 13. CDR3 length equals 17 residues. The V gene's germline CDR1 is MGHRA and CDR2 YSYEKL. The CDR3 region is CASSQIGSRQGRNTIYF. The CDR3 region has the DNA TGCGCCAGCAGCCAGATTGGATCCCGACAGGGAAGAAACACCATATATTTT.

Here the CDR3 reads CASSWARGRFTEAFF. The DNA for the CDR3 is TGTGCCAGCTCATGGGCTAGGGGGCGGTTCACTGAAGCTTTCTTT. This chain uses TRBV18 with TRBJ1-1; 7 bases match TRBD1. J gave up 4 bases and V 5 bases, and 10 bases lay outside the gene matches. The CDR3 is 15 amino acids. CDR1 is KGHSH, CDR2 LQKENI, per germline.

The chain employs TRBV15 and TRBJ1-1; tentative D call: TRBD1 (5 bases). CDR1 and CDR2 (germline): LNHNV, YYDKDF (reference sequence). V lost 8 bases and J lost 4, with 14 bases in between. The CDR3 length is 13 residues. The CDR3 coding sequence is TGTGCCACCGTTAGGGATCAGGGCACTGAAGCTTTCTTT. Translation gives CATVRDQGTEAFF.

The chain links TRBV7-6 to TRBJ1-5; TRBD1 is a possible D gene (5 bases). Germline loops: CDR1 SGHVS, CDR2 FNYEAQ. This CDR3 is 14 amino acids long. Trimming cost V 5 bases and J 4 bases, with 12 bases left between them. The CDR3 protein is CASSPGGVNQPQHF. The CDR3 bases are TGTGCCAGCAGCCCCGGGGGGGTAAATCAGCCCCAGCATTTT.

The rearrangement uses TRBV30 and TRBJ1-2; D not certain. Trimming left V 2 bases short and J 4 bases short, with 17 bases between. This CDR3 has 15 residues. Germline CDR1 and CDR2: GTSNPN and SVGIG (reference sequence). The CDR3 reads CAWSRYWEASYGYTF. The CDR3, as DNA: TGTGCCTGGAGTAGGTATTGGGAGGCAAGCTATGGCTACACCTTC.

The CDR3 spells CASSRTGHEQYF. In nucleotides, the CDR3 is TGTGCCAGCAGTAGGACAGGCCACGAGCAGTACTTC. The chain uses TRBV6-1 and TRBJ2-7; 7 nucleotides line up with TRBD1. With V trimmed by 5 bases and J by 5 bases, 3 bases remained unmatched. The CDR3 sequence is 12 residues long. From germline, CDR1 is MNHNS and CDR2 SASEGT.

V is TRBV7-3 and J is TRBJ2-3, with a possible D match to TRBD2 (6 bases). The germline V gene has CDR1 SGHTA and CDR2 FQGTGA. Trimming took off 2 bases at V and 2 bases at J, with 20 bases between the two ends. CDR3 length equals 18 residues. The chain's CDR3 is CASSLLPRIGGDTDTQYF. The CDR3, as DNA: TGTGCCAGCAGCTTACTCCCCCGTATCGGGGGTGACACAGATACGCAGTATTTT.

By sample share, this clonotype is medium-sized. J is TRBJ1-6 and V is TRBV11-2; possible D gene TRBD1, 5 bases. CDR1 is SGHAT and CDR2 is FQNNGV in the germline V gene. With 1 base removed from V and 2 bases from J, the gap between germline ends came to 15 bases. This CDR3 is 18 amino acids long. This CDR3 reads CASSLGMGTGAYNSPLHF. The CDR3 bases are TGTGCCAGCAGCTTAGGGATGGGGACGGGCGCCTATAATTCACCCCTCCACTTT.

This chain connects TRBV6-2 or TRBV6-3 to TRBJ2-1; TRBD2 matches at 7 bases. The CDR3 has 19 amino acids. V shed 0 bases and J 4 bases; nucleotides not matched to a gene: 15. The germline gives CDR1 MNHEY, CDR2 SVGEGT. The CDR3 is CASSYSSETRDYLYNEQFF. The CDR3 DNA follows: TGTGCCAGCAGTTACTCGTCAGAAACCCGGGACTACCTTTACAATGAGCAGTTCTTC.

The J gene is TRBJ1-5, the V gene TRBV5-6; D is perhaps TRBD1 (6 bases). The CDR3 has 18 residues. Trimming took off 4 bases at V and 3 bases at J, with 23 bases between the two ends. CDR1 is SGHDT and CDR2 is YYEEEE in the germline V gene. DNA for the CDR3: TGTGCCAGCAGCACCTACCGGACAGCACAAACCTCCAATCAGCCCCAGCATTTT. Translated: CASSTYRTAQTSNQPQHF.

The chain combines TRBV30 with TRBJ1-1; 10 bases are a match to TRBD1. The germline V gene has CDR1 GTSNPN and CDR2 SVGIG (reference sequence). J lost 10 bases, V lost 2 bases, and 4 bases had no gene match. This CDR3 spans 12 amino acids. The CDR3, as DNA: TGTGCCTGGAGTCGACAGGGGGCTCGAGCTTTCTTT. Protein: CAWSRQGARAFF.

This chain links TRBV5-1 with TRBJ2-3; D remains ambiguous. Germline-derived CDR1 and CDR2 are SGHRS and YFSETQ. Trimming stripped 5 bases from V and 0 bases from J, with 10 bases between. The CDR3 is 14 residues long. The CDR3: CASRTGISTDTQYF. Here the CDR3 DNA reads TGCGCCAGCAGGACGGGCATAAGCACAGATACGCAGTATTTT.

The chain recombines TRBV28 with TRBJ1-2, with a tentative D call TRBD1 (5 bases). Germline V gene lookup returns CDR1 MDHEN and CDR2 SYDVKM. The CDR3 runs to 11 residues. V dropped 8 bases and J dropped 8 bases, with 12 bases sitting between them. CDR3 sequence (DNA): TGTGCCAGCCGGGGGGTACGGGGCTACACCTTC. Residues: CASRGVRGYTF.

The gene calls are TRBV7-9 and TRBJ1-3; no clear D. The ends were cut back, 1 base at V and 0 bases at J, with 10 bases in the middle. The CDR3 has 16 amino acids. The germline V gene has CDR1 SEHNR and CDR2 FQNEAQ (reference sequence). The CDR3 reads CASSLDPLYSGNTIYF. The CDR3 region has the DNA TGTGCCAGCAGCTTAGATCCTCTCTACTCTGGAAACACCATATATTTT.

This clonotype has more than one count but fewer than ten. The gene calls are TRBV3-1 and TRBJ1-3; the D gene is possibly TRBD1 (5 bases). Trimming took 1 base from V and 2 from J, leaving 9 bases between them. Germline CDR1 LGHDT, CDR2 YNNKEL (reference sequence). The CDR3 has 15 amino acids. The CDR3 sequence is CASSQAVRAGNTIYF. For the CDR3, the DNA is TGTGCCAGCAGCCAAGCTGTCAGGGCTGGAAACACCATATATTTT.

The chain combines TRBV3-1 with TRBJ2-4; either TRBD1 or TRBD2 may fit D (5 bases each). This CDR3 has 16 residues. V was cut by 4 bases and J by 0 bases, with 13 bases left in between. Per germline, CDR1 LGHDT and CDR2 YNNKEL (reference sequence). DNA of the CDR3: TGTGCCAGCAGCCCCGGGACGCTACTAGCCAAAAACATTCAGTACTTC. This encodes CASSPGTLLAKNIQYF.